The source of this TCR beta chain is a study of T cells after yellow fever vaccination. Study observations and caveats: Some clonotypes, a small share, were shared between CD4 and CD8 compartments.

TCRdb fed the 5' RACE reads into MiXCR, producing one record per CDR3 protein. The sample consists of about 550,000 distinct CDR3 sequences, 15% to 20% of them appearing once. The germline V gene has CDR1 LNHNV and CDR2 YYDKDF (reference sequence). Trimming shortened V by 0 bases and J by 2 bases, and 8 bases separated the two germline ends. The CDR3 loop spans 14 amino acids. This clonotype was picked up a small number of times. Its target is not known. V is TRBV15 and J is TRBJ2-7, with D uncertain. The sequence was collected from a man aged 30 to 45 who received the YFV17D yellow fever vaccine. The input for sequencing was PBMCs, taken 15 days after the yellow fever booster vaccination. CDR3 region: CATSRDGPAYEQYF. CDR3 DNA: TGTGCCACCAGCAGAGACGGTCCGGCCTACGAGCAGTACTTC.